One and the same sample provided the 12 T cell receptor beta chains below, sequenced in a study of human T cells and chemical hapten exposure. Time point denoted: patch test 1, 2 weeks after DPC sensitization. Treatment denoted: therapeutic diphenylcyclopropenone sensitization with weekly scalp DPC. TCRdb redid the calling of the RACE reads with MiXCR, one entry per CDR3 protein. The sample shows tens of thousands of distinct CDR3 sequences, roughly a tenth of them seen only once. The input for sequencing was whole blood, taken in connection with sensitization to the hapten diphenylcyclopropenone (DPC). The receptors stem from a middle-aged woman with alopecia areata. Some clones in this sample may be carry-over from other donors' samples.

This clonotype came up many times. V usage is TRBV28 and J usage is TRBJ1-6; D perhaps matches TRBD1 (5 bases). Germline CDR1 is MDHEN and CDR2 is SYDVKM. The V gene lost 7 bases and the J gene lost 6 bases, with 16 bases spanning the gap. CDR3 length equals 15 residues. In DNA, the CDR3 is TGTGCCAGCAACCCTGCCGGGACTGTTAATTCACCCCTCCACTTT. Protein product: CASNPAGTVNSPLHF.

The sample holds many counts of this clonotype. The chain joins TRBV7-9 to TRBJ2-3; 10 nucleotides align to TRBD1. Germline CDR1 reads SEHNR; CDR2 reads FQNEAQ (reference sequence). The CDR3 covers 17 residues. J gave up 2 bases and V 5 bases, and 10 bases lay outside the gene matches. The CDR3 DNA follows: TGTGCCAGCAGCCGTTATGGGACAGGGGACTTCACAGATACGCAGTATTTT. Protein product: CASSRYGTGDFTDTQYF.

The chain carries TRBV6-6 and TRBJ2-7; 7 positions match TRBD1. This CDR3 spans 14 amino acids. The germline CDR1 and CDR2 sequences are MNHNY and SVGAGI (reference sequence). J was trimmed by 3 bases and V by 5 bases; bases with no gene match: 7. CDR3 sequence reads: CASSPIPGGYEQYF. The CDR3 DNA reads as TGTGCCAGCAGTCCAATTCCAGGGGGCTACGAGCAGTACTTC.

This sequence joins TRBV12-3 or TRBV12-4 and TRBJ2-5; TRBD1 agrees at 9 bases. The CDR3 runs 15 residues. The V segment lost 3 bases and the J segment 3 bases; nucleotides outside the gene matches: 5. The CDR3 region is CASSLAGTGKETQYF. In DNA form, the CDR3 reads TGTGCCAGCAGTTTGGCTGGGACAGGGAAAGAGACCCAGTACTTC.

This clonotype has at least ten counts. V usage is TRBV28 and J usage is TRBJ1-5; D gene ambiguous. The germline CDR1 and CDR2 sequences are MDHEN and SYDVKM. The CDR3 contains 13 residues. The V end was cut by 7 bases, the J end by 7 bases, with 14 bases between. CDR3 nucleotides: TGTGCCAGCACTAACCCCGGCGGGCAGCCCCAGCATTTT. Amino acids: CASTNPGGQPQHF. The full variable domain, rest sourced from reference TRBV28 and TRBJ1-5, is DVKVTQSSRYLVKRTGEKVFLECVQDMDHENMFWYRQDPGLGLRLIYFSYDVKMKEKGDIPEGYSVSREKKERFSLILESASTNQTSMYLCASTNPGGQPQHFGDGTRLSIL.

The table lists this clonotype with many counts. V gene TRBV6-1 combines with J gene TRBJ2-2, with TRBD2 matching 9 bases. The ends lost 4 bases at V and 3 bases at J; junction bases unmatched: 0. Germline CDR1 MNHNS, CDR2 SASEGT. The CDR3 length is 14 residues. CDR3 sequence: CASSGLADTGELFF. In DNA form, the CDR3 reads TGTGCCAGCAGTGGACTAGCGGACACCGGGGAGCTGTTTTTT.

The chain recombines TRBV6-5 with TRBJ2-2, with 8 positions matching TRBD1. The CDR3 length is 15 residues. V was clipped by 5 bases and J by 4 bases; unmatched bases: 6. Germline V gene lookup returns CDR1 MNHEY and CDR2 SVGAGI. CDR3 in DNA: TGTGCCAGCAGTCGGACAGGGTCGGGCACCGGGGAGCTGTTTTTT. Translation: CASSRTGSGTGELFF.

This clonotype was counted many times. The gene calls are TRBV12-3 or TRBV12-4 and TRBJ1-2, with D possibly being TRBD1 (5 bases). Trimming cost V 7 bases and J 4 bases, with 16 bases left between them. The CDR3 is made up of 14 amino acids. CDR3 loop: CASTSEDRAYGYTF. The CDR3 region has the DNA TGTGCCAGCACTTCTGAAGACAGAGCCTATGGCTACACCTTC.

This rearrangement joins TRBV29-1 to TRBJ1-4; D not resolved. V shed 5 bases and J shed 4 bases, with 11 bases lying between them. In germline, CDR1 is SQVTM, CDR2 ANQGSEA. CDR3 size: 13 residues. CDR3 coding DNA: TGCAGCGTTTCTGACGGTTTTAATGAAAAACTGTTTTTT. Residues: CSVSDGFNEKLFF.

This clonotype was counted a few times. The chain employs TRBV7-9 and TRBJ2-1; 13 bases fit TRBD2. This CDR3 is built from 15 residues. Germline V gene sequence: CDR1 SEHNR, CDR2 FQNEAQ (reference sequence). The V and J ends lost 5 bases and 5 bases, in that order; junction bases with no gene match: 3. The CDR3 nucleotides read TGTGCCAGCAGCCAACTAGCGGGGGGGCACAATGAGCAGTTCTTC. Amino acid sequence: CASSQLAGGHNEQFF.

This clonotype was detected ten times or more. The chain recombines TRBV7-9 with TRBJ2-7; D remains ambiguous. The CDR3 totals 15 residues. CDR1 SEHNR and CDR2 FQNEAQ come from the germline V gene (reference sequence). Deletions cut 1 base from V and 4 bases from J, with 14 bases between. The CDR3 sequence is CASSLDLGVGYEQYF. CDR3 nucleotide sequence: TGTGCCAGCAGCTTAGATCTAGGCGTGGGGTACGAGCAGTACTTC.

The sample holds a few counts of this clonotype. The V and J genes are TRBV20-1 and TRBJ1-4; TRBD1 is a possible D gene (5 bases). V was cut by 5 bases and J by 2 bases, with 12 bases left in between. This CDR3 has 14 residues. Germline values: CDR1 DFQATT, CDR2 SNEGSKA (reference sequence). The DNA for the CDR3 is TGCAGTGCTCCAGGGAGAGGGACTAATGAAAAACTGTTTTTT. This translates into CSAPGRGTNEKLFF.